Listed below are T cell receptor beta chains from one sample, sequenced in a study of blood T cell repertoires in COVID-19. Profiled with immunoSEQ multiplex PCR; TCRdb holds only in-frame clones, not every one. Of nearly 200,000 clones listed, roughly 80% are singletons. The sample comprised peripheral blood. These receptor sequences come from a man in his fifties or sixties with COVID-19, enrolled during active disease. Both conserved end residues are trimmed from each CDR3.

V gene	J gene	CDR3 protein
TRBV5-6	TRBJ1-5	ASSTRRGALGNQPQH
TRBV27	TRBJ2-2	ASRPGHMNTGELF
TRBV18	TRBJ1-1	ASSPLGQGSTEAF
TRBV3-1/TRBV3-2	TRBJ2-3	ASSQLAGGADTQY
TRBV28	TRBJ1-2	ASSLQGDYGYT
TRBV5-1	TRBJ1-6	ASSLLTWTGSNSPLH
TRBV24-1	TRBJ1-2	ATSDTGQGSYGYT
TRBV12-5	TRBJ1-2	ASGPTGTPVYGYT
TRBV7-8	TRBJ1-6	ASSSWSSYNSPLH
TRBV5-5	TRBJ2-4	ASSLGQAEARY
TRBV5-5	TRBJ1-4	ASRWTGNEKLF
TRBV6-6	TRBJ2-7	ASSSQQAYSYEQY
TRBV5-1	TRBJ2-7	ASSIRTGEDEQY
TRBV20-1	TRBJ1-5	SAGQPQH
TRBV7-2	TRBJ1-2	ASSFRGQGPTDGYT
TRBV28	TRBJ1-2	ASSARPGSYGYT
TRBV5-4	TRBJ1-5	ASSIAGDSFNQPQH
TRBV7-2	TRBJ2-1	ASSSEGGQGYEQF
TRBV27	TRBJ1-1	ASSRDRTNTEAF
TRBV18	TRBJ2-7	ASSPRSRASEQY
TRBV6-2/TRBV6-3	TRBJ2-7	ASSYRQGLYNYEQY
TRBV5-1	TRBJ1-1	ASSWGQVNTEAF
TRBV28	TRBJ2-4	ASYGAGNIQY
TRBV29-1	TRBJ2-5	SGGDFETQY
TRBV7-6	TRBJ2-1	ASSLTLAGDNEQF
TRBV19	TRBJ2-2	ASTRDRQANTGELF
TRBV19	TRBJ2-1	ASSPLAGRGSYNEQF
TRBV28	TRBJ1-2	ASSLTTGPGGYT
TRBV5-4	TRBJ2-2	ASSPRDTGELF
TRBV20-1	TRBJ1-5	SASQRSGQPQH
TRBV27	TRBJ1-4	ASGQGDEKLF